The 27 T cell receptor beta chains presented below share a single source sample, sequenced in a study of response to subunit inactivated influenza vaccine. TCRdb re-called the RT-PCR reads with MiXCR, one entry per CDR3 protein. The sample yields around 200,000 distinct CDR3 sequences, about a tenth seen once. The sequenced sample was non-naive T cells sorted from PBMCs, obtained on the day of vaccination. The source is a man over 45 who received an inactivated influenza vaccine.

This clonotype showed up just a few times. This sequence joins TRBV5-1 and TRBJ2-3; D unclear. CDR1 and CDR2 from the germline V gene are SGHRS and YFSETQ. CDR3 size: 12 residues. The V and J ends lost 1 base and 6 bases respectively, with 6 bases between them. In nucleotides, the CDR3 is TGCGCCAGCAGCTTGAGTCAGGATACGCAGTATTTT. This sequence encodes CASSLSQDTQYF.

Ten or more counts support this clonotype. The CDR3 here is CASSLQQMNTEAFF. The CDR3 nucleotides read TGTGCCAGCAGCTTACAACAGATGAACACTGAAGCTTTCTTT. The V gene is TRBV7-9, the J gene TRBJ1-1; no clear D. This CDR3 contains 14 residues. Trimming stripped 2 bases from V and 0 bases from J, with 7 bases between. The germline gives CDR1 SEHNR, CDR2 FQNEAQ (reference sequence).

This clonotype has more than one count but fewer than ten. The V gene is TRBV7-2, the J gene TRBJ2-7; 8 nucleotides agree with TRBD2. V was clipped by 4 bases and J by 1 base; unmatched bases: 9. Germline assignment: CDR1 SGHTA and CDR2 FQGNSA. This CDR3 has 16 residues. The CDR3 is CASSWEPGLGSYEQYF. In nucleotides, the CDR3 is TGTGCCAGCAGCTGGGAACCGGGACTAGGATCCTACGAGCAGTACTTC.

CDR3: CAWQASSYNSPLHF. The CDR3 nucleotides read TGTGCCTGGCAAGCGAGCTCCTATAATTCACCCCTCCACTTT. This chain uses TRBV30 with TRBJ1-6; D gene ambiguous. With 5 bases removed from V and 0 bases from J, the gap between germline ends came to 8 bases. Germline lookup yields CDR1 GTSNPN and CDR2 SVGIG (reference sequence). The CDR3 totals 14 residues. The full variable domain, rest sourced from reference TRBV30 and TRBJ1-6, is SQTIHQWPATLVQPVGSPLSLECTVEGTSNPNLYWYRQAAGRGLQLLFYSVGIGQISSEVPQNLSASRPQDRQFILSSKKLLLSDSGFYLCAWQASSYNSPLHFGNGTRLTVT.

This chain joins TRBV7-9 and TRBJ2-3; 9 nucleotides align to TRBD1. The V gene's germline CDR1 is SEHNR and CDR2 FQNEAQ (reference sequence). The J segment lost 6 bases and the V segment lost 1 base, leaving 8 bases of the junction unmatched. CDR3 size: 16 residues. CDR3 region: CASSLDPGQGRDTQYF. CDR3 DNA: TGTGCCAGCAGCTTAGACCCTGGACAGGGGAGGGATACGCAGTATTTT.

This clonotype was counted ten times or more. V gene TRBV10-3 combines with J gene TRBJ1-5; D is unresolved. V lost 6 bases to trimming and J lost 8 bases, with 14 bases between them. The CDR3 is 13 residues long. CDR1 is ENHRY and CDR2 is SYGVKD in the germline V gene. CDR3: CAIRDLLGEPQHF. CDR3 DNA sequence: TGTGCCATCAGGGACCTCCTTGGCGAGCCCCAGCATTTT.

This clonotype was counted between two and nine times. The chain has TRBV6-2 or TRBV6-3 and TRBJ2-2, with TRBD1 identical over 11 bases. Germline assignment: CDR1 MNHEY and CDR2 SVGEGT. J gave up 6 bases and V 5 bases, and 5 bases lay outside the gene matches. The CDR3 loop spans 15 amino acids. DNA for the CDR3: TGTGCCAGCAGTGGACCGGGACAGGGGGCCGGGGAGCTGTTTTTT. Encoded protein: CASSGPGQGAGELFF.

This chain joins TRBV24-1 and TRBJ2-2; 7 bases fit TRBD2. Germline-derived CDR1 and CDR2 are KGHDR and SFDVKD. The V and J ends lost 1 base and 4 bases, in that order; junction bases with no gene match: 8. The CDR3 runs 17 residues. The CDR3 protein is CATSDLVSGGLTGELFF. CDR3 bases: TGTGCCACCAGTGATTTAGTGTCGGGGGGACTCACCGGGGAGCTGTTTTTT.

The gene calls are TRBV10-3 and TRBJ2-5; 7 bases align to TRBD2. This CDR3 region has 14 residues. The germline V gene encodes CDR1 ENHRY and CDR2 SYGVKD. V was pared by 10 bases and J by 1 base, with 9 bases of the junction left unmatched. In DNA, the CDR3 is TGTGCCACCGAACGGGGCGGGGGCCAAGAGACCCAGTACTTC. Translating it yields CATERGGGQETQYF.

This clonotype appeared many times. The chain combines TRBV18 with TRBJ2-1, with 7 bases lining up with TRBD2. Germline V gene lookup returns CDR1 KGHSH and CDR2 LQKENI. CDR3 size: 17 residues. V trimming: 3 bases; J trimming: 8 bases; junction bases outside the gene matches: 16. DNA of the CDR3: TGTGCCAGCTCACCCCCCGGGCTAGCGGTGTCCGCAGATGAGCAGTTCTTC. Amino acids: CASSPPGLAVSADEQFF.

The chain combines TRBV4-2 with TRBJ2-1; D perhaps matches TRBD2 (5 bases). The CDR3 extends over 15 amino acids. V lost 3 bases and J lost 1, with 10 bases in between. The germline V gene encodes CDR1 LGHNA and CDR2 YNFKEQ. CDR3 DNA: TGTGCCAGCAGCCAGGAGAGGGCGTCCTACAATGAGCAGTTCTTC. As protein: CASSQERASYNEQFF.

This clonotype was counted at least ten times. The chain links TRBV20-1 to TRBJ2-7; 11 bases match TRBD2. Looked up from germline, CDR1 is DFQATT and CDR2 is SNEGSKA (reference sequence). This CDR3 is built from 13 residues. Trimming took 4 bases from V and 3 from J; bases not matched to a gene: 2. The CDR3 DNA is TGCAGTGCTAAGGGACTAGCGGACTACGAGCAGTACTTC. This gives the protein CSAKGLADYEQYF.

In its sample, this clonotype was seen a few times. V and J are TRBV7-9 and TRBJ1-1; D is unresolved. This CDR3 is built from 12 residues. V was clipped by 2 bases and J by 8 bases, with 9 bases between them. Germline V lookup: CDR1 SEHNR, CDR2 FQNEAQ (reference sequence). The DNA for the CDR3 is TGTGCCAGCAGCTTATGGGTACAGGAAGCTTTCTTT. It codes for CASSLWVQEAFF.

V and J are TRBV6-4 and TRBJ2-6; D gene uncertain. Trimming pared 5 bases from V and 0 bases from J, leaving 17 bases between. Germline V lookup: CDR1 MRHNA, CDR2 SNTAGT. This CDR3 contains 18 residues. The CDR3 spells CASSIQGPSSSGANVLTF. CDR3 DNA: TGTGCCAGCAGTATCCAAGGCCCCTCCAGCTCTGGGGCCAACGTCCTGACTTTC.

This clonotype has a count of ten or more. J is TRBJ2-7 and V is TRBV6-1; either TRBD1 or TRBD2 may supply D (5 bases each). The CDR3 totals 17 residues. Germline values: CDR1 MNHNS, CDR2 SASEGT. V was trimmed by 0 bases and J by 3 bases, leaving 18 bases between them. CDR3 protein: CASSEALRRDVNYEQYF. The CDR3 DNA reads TGTGCCAGCAGTGAAGCGCTTCGCAGGGACGTAAACTACGAGCAGTACTTC.

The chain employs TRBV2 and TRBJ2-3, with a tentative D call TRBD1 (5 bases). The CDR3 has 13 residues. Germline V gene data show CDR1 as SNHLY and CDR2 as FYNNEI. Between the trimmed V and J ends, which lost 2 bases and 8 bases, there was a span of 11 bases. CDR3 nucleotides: TGTGCCAGCAGTGAACGGACGCAGGGTACGCAGTATTTT. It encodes CASSERTQGTQYF.

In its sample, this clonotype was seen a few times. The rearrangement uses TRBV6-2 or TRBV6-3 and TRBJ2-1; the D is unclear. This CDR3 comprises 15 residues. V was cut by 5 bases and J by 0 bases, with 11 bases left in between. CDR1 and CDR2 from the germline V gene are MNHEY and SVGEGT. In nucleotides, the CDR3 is TGTGCCAGCAGTCGCGACAAGAGCTCCTACAATGAGCAGTTCTTC. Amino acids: CASSRDKSSYNEQFF.

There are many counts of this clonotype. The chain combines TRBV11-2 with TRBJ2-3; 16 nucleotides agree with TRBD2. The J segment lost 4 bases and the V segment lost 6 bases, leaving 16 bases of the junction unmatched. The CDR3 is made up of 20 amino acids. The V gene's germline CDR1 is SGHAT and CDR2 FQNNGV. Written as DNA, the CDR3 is TGTGCCAGCAGTACAGTCTGGGGACTAGCGGGGGGGCGAATCTCAGATACGCAGTATTTT. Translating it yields CASSTVWGLAGGRISDTQYF.

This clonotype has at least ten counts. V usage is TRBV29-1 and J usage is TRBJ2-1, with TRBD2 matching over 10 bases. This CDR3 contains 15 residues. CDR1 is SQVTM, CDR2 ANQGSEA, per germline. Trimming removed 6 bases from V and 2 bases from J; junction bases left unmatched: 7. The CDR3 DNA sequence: TGCAGCGTAGCGGGGGGGACGGGCGCCTACAATGAGCAGTTCTTC. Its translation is CSVAGGTGAYNEQFF.

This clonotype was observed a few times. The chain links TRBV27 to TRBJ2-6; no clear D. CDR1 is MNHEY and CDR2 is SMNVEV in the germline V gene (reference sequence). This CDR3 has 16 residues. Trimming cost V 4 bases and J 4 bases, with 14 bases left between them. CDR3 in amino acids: CASSSRTGLGANVLTF. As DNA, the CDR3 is TGTGCCAGCAGTTCGAGGACGGGTCTAGGGGCCAACGTCCTGACTTTC.

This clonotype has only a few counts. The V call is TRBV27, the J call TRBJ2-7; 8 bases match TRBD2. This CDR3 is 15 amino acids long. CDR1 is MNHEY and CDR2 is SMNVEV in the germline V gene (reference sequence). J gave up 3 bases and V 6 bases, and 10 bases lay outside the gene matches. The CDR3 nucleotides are TGTGCCAGCAGCGCCATAGAGCGGGAGCGCTACGAGCAGTACTTC. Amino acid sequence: CASSAIERERYEQYF.

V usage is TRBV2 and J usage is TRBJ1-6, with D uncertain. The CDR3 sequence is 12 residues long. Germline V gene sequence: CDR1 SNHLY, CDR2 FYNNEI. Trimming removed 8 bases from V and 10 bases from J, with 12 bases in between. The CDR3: CASASRLSPLHF. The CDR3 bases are TGTGCCAGCGCCTCCCGCTTATCACCCCTCCACTTT.

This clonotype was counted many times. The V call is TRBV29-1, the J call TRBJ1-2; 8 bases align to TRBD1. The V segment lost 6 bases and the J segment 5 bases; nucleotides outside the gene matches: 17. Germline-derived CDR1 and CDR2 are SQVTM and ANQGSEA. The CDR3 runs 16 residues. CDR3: CSVSGQGKIPGYGYTF. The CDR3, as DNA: TGCAGCGTCTCCGGACAGGGAAAGATCCCGGGTTATGGCTACACCTTC.

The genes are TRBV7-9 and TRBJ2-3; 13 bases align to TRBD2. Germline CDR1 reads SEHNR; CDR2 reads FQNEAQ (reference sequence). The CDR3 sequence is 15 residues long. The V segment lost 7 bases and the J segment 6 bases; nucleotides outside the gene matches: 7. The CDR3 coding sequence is TGTGCCAGCATCACTAGCGGGAGGGCCTGGGATACGCAGTATTTT. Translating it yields CASITSGRAWDTQYF.

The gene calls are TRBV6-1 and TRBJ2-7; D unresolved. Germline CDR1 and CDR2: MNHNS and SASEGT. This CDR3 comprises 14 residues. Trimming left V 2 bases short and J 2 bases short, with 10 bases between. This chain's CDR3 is CASSEHSVTYEQYF. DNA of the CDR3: TGTGCCAGCAGTGAACATTCCGTTACCTACGAGCAGTACTTC.

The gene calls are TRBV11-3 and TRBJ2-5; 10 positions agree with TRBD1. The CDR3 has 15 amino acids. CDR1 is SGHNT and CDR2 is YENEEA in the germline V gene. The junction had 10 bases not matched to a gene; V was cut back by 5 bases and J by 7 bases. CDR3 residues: CASSPGTGAGGTQYF. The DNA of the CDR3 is TGTGCCAGCAGCCCCGGGACAGGGGCCGGTGGGACCCAGTACTTC.

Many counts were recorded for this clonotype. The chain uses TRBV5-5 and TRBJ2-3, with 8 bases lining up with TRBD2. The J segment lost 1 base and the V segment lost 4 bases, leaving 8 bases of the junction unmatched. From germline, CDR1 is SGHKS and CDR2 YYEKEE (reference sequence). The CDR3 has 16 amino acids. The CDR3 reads CASSPRVSGGTDTQYF. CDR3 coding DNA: TGTGCCAGCAGCCCCCGGGTTAGCGGGGGCACAGATACGCAGTATTTT.